This T cell receptor beta chain emerged from a study of breast tumors, draining lymph nodes, adjacent tissues. Study results and caveats: Compared with lymph nodes, tumors were less diverse; compared with nontumor tissue, more. Compared with basal-like, luminal-like tumors shared significantly more repertoire with nontumor tissue.

Turning to this clonotype: What it recognizes is unknown.

Germline CDR1 SGHTS, CDR2 YDEGEE. There are 13 residues in the CDR3. With 4 bases clipped from V and 4 bases from J, the junction kept 3 bases outside the gene matches. TCRdb itself ran the multiplex PCR reads through MiXCR, one entry per CDR3 protein. The sample contains 20,000 to 25,000 distinct CDR3 sequences, 55% to 80% of which appear only once. The source is a female donor with breast cancer. Some clones in this sample may be carry-over from other donors' samples. The V and J genes are TRBV5-8 and TRBJ1-2; the match to TRBD1 covers 8 bases. Sample: tumor-adjacent breast tissue. CDR3 region: CASSEQGAYGYTF. CDR3 in DNA: TGTGCCAGCAGCGAGCAGGGGGCCTATGGCTACACCTTC.